This record covers a single T cell receptor (beta chain). Its antigen is unknown. Data came from immunoSEQ multiplex PCR; TCRdb stores just in-frame clones and leaves some out. The repertoire holds approximately 110,000 clones, with more than 90% as singletons. The record originates from a study of graft-versus-host responses after intestinal transplantation. This clonotype was sampled from a human donor who was the organ donor for an intestinal transplant. The specimen comprised unstimulated CD4+ T cells sorted from spleen or lymph node cells, sampled before transplant.

The CDR3 bases are TGCGCCAGCAGCCGCTCCTGGACTAGCGGGAGTAAGTATGAGCAGTTCTTC. Translated, it gives CASSRSWTSGSKYEQFF. The genes are TRBV4-1 and TRBJ2-1; 13 bases agree with TRBD2. Germline CDR1 MGHRA, CDR2 YSYEKL. The CDR3 length is 17 residues. After removal of 4 bases from V and 8 bases from J, the junction contained 11 bases not matched to a gene.